The entry below gives a single T cell receptor (beta chain) sequence along with its context. Its antigen is not known. Researchers took RNA transcripts and amplified the TCR beta CDR3 regions from them. First-round RT-PCR targeting the TCR CDR3 was performed with the HTBI primer set. TCRdb recomputed calls from the multiplex PCR reads with MiXCR, one row per CDR3 protein. This sample has about 520,000 distinct CDR3 sequences, with around 22% found just once. This specimen belongs to a study of T cells in Graves' hyperthyroidism and ophthalmopathy. Study-wide points: Ophthalmopathy was predicted by the model a median of roughly 6 months ahead of onset. Ophthalmopathy was told apart from stable hyperthyroidism by a 13 V-J model. Most expanded thyroid clonotypes above 0.001 also appeared in blood.

With 7 bases removed from V and 5 bases from J, the gap between germline ends came to 9 bases. Germline CDR1 MNHNS, CDR2 SASEGT. This CDR3 contains 11 residues. At least 3 on the Clinical Activity Score was recorded for ophthalmopathy patients, who also had NOSPECS grade at least 4 and duration under 3 months. The genes are TRBV6-1 and TRBJ2-7; D not resolved. Sequencing was carried out using blood. This clonotype was obtained from a woman in her thirties with Graves' ophthalmopathy. CDR3 sequence: CASKSAHEQYF. CDR3 nucleotide sequence: TGTGCCAGCAAGAGCGCCCACGAGCAGTACTTC.